This passage covers 25 T cell receptor beta chains from one sample sequenced in a study of T-cell reconstitution after alpha-beta-depleted transplantation in children. A TCRbeta library incorporating unique molecular identifiers was prepared. One entry per CDR3 protein, called by TCRdb with MiXCR from the PCR reads. In the table there are over 150,000 distinct CDR3 sequences, approximately 15% of which are singletons. The sample was PBMCs from the stem cell graft donor, taken from the stem cell graft. The receptors were gathered from a human donor who donated a stem cell graft to a child with acute lymphoblastic leukemia.

This clonotype was detected many times. This chain links TRBV27 with TRBJ1-5; D is ambiguous. Germline assignment: CDR1 MNHEY and CDR2 SMNVEV (reference sequence). This CDR3 is 15 amino acids long. Trimming removed 1 base from V and 0 bases from J, with 7 bases in between. CDR3 coding DNA: TGTGCCAGCAGTTTATATATGACTAGCAATCAGCCCCAGCATTTT. This codes for CASSLYMTSNQPQHF.

The sample holds many counts of this clonotype. The chain has TRBV20-1 and TRBJ1-5, with D perhaps TRBD1 (5 bases). The CDR3 is 15 amino acids. Trimming pared 1 base from V and 2 bases from J, leaving 12 bases between. Per the germline V gene, CDR1 is DFQATT and CDR2 is SNEGSKA (reference sequence). This CDR3 reads CSARVLQGGNQPQHF. CDR3 in DNA: TGCAGTGCTAGAGTTTTGCAGGGCGGCAATCAGCCCCAGCATTTT.

There are many counts of this clonotype. This chain joins TRBV12-3 or TRBV12-4 and TRBJ2-7; D gene ambiguous. Trimming removed 1 base at V and 2 bases at J, with 9 bases between. The CDR3 is 14 amino acids. The CDR3 here is CASSLGQVTYEQYF. CDR3 DNA: TGTGCCAGCAGTTTAGGGCAGGTCACCTACGAGCAGTACTTC.

This clonotype was picked up many times. V and J are TRBV11-2 and TRBJ2-5; D is ambiguous. Germline CDR1 and CDR2: SGHAT and FQNNGV. With 1 base removed from V and 3 bases from J, the gap between germline ends came to 15 bases. CDR3 size: 16 residues. This CDR3 reads CASSLAPQPPKETQYF. CDR3 sequence (DNA): TGTGCCAGCAGCTTAGCGCCACAGCCACCTAAAGAGACCCAGTACTTC.

J is TRBJ2-7 and V is TRBV6-1; D uncertain. This CDR3 region has 12 residues. From germline, CDR1 is MNHNS and CDR2 SASEGT. V gave up 11 bases and J gave up 0 bases, with 11 bases separating them. Here the CDR3 reads CAESSNSYEQYF. In nucleotides, the CDR3 is TGTGCCGAAAGCAGTAACTCCTACGAGCAGTACTTC.

This clonotype showed up many times. V usage is TRBV5-1 and J usage is TRBJ2-1, with 8 positions matching TRBD2. Trimming removed 4 bases from V and 6 bases from J; junction bases left unmatched: 9. This CDR3 spans 15 amino acids. Germline loops: CDR1 SGHRS, CDR2 YFSETQ. DNA of the CDR3: TGCGCCAGCAGCCCAAGCGGGAGTCTTTCCAATGAGCAGTTCTTC. Translated, it gives CASSPSGSLSNEQFF. Full variable domain (rest looked up from reference TRBV5-1 and TRBJ2-1): KAGVTQTPRYLIKTRGQQVTLSCSPISGHRSVSWYQQTPGQGLQFLFEYFSETQRNKGNFPGRFSGRQFSNSRSEMNVSTLELGDSALYLCASSPSGSLSNEQFFGPGTRLTVL.

This clonotype showed up many times. This sequence joins TRBV4-2 and TRBJ2-7; 15 bases match TRBD2. Trimming at V came to 3 bases and at J to 2 bases, leaving 17 bases not matched to a gene. The germline V gene encodes CDR1 LGHNA and CDR2 YNFKEQ. The CDR3 extends over 21 amino acids. CDR3 coding DNA: TGTGCCAGCAGCCACCCGGGACTAGCGGGAGGTTCCTCAAAAATGACCTACGAGCAGTACTTC. It encodes CASSHPGLAGGSSKMTYEQYF.

At least ten counts were recorded for this clonotype. The CDR3 spells CSAWGLAGENEQFF. CDR3 nucleotide sequence: TGCAGTGCTTGGGGACTAGCGGGAGAGAATGAGCAGTTCTTC. V usage is TRBV20-1 and J usage is TRBJ2-1; 14 bases align to TRBD2. This CDR3 comprises 14 residues. V was pared by 5 bases and J by 7 bases, with 4 bases of the junction left unmatched. The V gene's germline CDR1 is DFQATT and CDR2 SNEGSKA (reference sequence).

At least ten counts were recorded for this clonotype. The chain joins TRBV5-1 to TRBJ1-1; 7 nucleotides match TRBD1. Unmatched junction bases numbered 2, after V lost 4 bases and J lost 2 bases. The CDR3 contains 13 residues. Per the germline V gene, CDR1 is SGHRS and CDR2 is YFSETQ. As DNA, the CDR3 is TGCGCCAGCAGCCGGGACAGTAACACTGAAGCTTTCTTT. Protein: CASSRDSNTEAFF.

In this sample, this clonotype turned up many times. The chain uses TRBV7-8 and TRBJ2-7; D may be TRBD2 (5 bases). Germline CDR1 SGHVS, CDR2 FQNEAQ. Trimming removed 3 bases from V and 2 bases from J, with 14 bases in between. This CDR3 has 15 residues. The CDR3 spells CASSFGRRRTYEQYF. As DNA, the CDR3 is TGTGCCAGCAGCTTCGGTCGGCGGAGGACCTACGAGCAGTACTTC.

In its sample, this clonotype was seen many times. This rearrangement joins TRBV27 to TRBJ2-2; 11 nucleotides agree with TRBD1. J was trimmed by 4 bases and V by 5 bases; bases with no gene match: 3. The length of the CDR3 is 15 residues. The germline CDR1 and CDR2 sequences are MNHEY and SMNVEV (reference sequence). CDR3 sequence: CASSGQGAGTGELFF. Here the CDR3 DNA reads TGTGCCAGCAGTGGACAGGGGGCGGGCACCGGGGAGCTGTTTTTT.

This clonotype was seen ten or more times. The chain's CDR3 is CASSLSSGAYNEQFF. The CDR3 DNA reads as TGTGCCAGCAGCTTATCATCCGGGGCTTACAATGAGCAGTTCTTC. The chain carries TRBV11-2 and TRBJ2-1; D is possibly TRBD1 or TRBD2 (5 bases each). The germline CDR1 and CDR2 sequences are SGHAT and FQNNGV. The CDR3 consists of 15 residues. The V end was cut by 2 bases, the J end by 4 bases, with 12 bases between.

V usage is TRBV12-3 or TRBV12-4 and J usage is TRBJ1-2; no reliable D call. V lost 6 bases, J lost 1 base, and 9 bases lay in between. This CDR3 has 13 amino acids. The CDR3 DNA reads TGTGCCAGCAGCCAACAGATTAACTATGGCTACACCTTC. It encodes CASSQQINYGYTF.

This clonotype was detected many times. The V and J genes are TRBV6-1 and TRBJ1-5, with TRBD1 identical over 7 bases. Germline-derived CDR1 and CDR2 are MNHNS and SASEGT. This CDR3 contains 17 residues. V gave up 8 bases and J gave up 0 bases; unmatched junction bases: 13. CDR3 loop: CASGPRDSSYSNQPQHF. For the CDR3, the DNA is TGTGCCAGCGGTCCCCGGGACAGCTCTTATAGCAATCAGCCCCAGCATTTT.

This clonotype was counted between two and nine times. This sequence joins TRBV7-2 and TRBJ1-1, with TRBD1 identical over 8 bases. Trimming cost V 2 bases and J 4 bases; bases outside gene matches: 12. This CDR3 has 17 residues. The germline V gene encodes CDR1 SGHTA and CDR2 FQGNSA. CDR3 DNA: TGTGCCAGCAGCTTATCCTCGTTCAGACAGGGGAGCACTGAAGCTTTCTTT. Translation: CASSLSSFRQGSTEAFF.

The V call is TRBV20-1, the J call TRBJ2-1; TRBD2 matches at 11 bases. This CDR3 contains 15 residues. After removal of 2 bases from V and 4 bases from J, the junction contained 4 bases not matched to a gene. Germline V CDR1 and CDR2: DFQATT, SNEGSKA (reference sequence). The CDR3 region is CSARTTSGSYNEQFF. The CDR3 nucleotides are TGCAGTGCTAGAACCACTAGCGGGAGTTACAATGAGCAGTTCTTC.

This clonotype was seen many times. V is TRBV19 and J is TRBJ2-1; a weak D match, TRBD2 (5 bases). Germline V CDR1 and CDR2: LNHDA, SQIVND (reference sequence). The CDR3 extends over 16 amino acids. Trimming pared 9 bases from V and 7 bases from J, leaving 25 bases between. The DNA of the CDR3 is TGTGCCAGCCGCCTGGTGGGCGGGCGGACTGAAAATGAGCAGTTCTTC. This gives the protein CASRLVGGRTENEQFF.

At least ten counts were recorded for this clonotype. V usage is TRBV20-1 and J usage is TRBJ1-1, with D hard to call. V was trimmed by 7 bases and J by 3 bases, leaving 15 bases between them. The CDR3 runs 13 residues. Germline CDR1 and CDR2: DFQATT and SNEGSKA (reference sequence). CDR3 amino acids: CSGAKDRDTEAFF. CDR3 DNA sequence: TGCAGTGGGGCAAAGGACCGAGACACTGAAGCTTTCTTT.

This clonotype was seen many times. The J gene is TRBJ1-1, the V gene TRBV6-1, with TRBD1 identical over 7 bases. From germline, CDR1 is MNHNS and CDR2 SASEGT. Trimming took 4 bases from V and 10 from J; bases not matched to a gene: 12. The CDR3 is 14 amino acids. CDR3 nucleotides: TGTGCCAGCAGTGCGACAGGGTCGGCGGTTGGAGCTTTCTTT. Its protein product is CASSATGSAVGAFF.

This clonotype was picked up many times. The chain joins TRBV28 to TRBJ1-5; perhaps TRBD1 as D (6 bases). The CDR3 has 14 residues. V lost 7 bases to trimming and J lost 2 bases, with 12 bases between them. Germline V gene lookup returns CDR1 MDHEN and CDR2 SYDVKM. DNA of the CDR3: TGTGCCAGCATCTCAGGGGTAGGCAATCAGCCCCAGCATTTT. Its protein is CASISGVGNQPQHF.

This clonotype has ten or more counts. The rearrangement uses TRBV12-3 or TRBV12-4 and TRBJ1-1; D is undetermined. With 3 bases removed from V and 1 base from J, the gap between germline ends came to 6 bases. The CDR3 runs to 13 residues. CDR3 loop: CASSFRRNTEAFF. CDR3 bases: TGTGCCAGCAGTTTCCGGCGGAACACTGAAGCTTTCTTT.

The rearrangement joins TRBV12-3 or TRBV12-4 to TRBJ1-5; TRBD1 is a possible D gene (5 bases). This CDR3 contains 15 residues. V lost 2 bases to trimming and J lost 6 bases, with 14 bases between them. This CDR3 is CASSLMGGGGQPQHF. The CDR3 nucleotides are TGTGCCAGCAGTTTAATGGGGGGAGGAGGTCAGCCCCAGCATTTT.

This clonotype was counted ten times or more. The chain combines TRBV7-2 with TRBJ2-3; maybe TRBD1 (5 bases). The CDR3 spans 15 residues. V lost 5 bases, J lost 0 bases, and 12 bases lay in between. Germline V CDR1 and CDR2: SGHTA, FQGNSA. CDR3 DNA: TGTGCCAGCAGCCCATGGGGCGGAAGCACAGATACGCAGTATTTT. Translated: CASSPWGGSTDTQYF.

V and J are TRBV20-1 and TRBJ2-1, with a weak D call TRBD1 (6 bases). Germline values: CDR1 DFQATT, CDR2 SNEGSKA (reference sequence). The V end was cut by 5 bases, the J end by 5 bases, with 13 bases between. CDR3 length: 13 amino acids. CDR3 sequence reads: CSAARDINNEQFF. The CDR3 nucleotides read TGCAGTGCTGCCAGGGACATTAACAATGAGCAGTTCTTC.

This clonotype was counted many times. Here the CDR3 reads CASCRGPNTEAFF. In nucleotides, the CDR3 is TGTGCCAGCTGCAGGGGGCCGAACACTGAAGCTTTCTTT. The chain carries TRBV6-1 and TRBJ1-1, with TRBD1 matching 8 bases. V was clipped by 8 bases and J by 1 base; unmatched bases: 3. Germline V CDR1 and CDR2: MNHNS, SASEGT. The CDR3 runs to 13 residues.